This T cell receptor beta chain appears in the sequencing data of a study of spatial heterogeneity in lung cancer. Single TCR cDNA molecules each had their own unique molecular identifier. One entry per CDR3 protein results from TCRdb running MiXCR on the 5' RACE reads. The profile shows about 39,000 distinct CDR3 sequences, under 4% of them singletons. Time point here: sample taken at primary tumor resection. The input material, whole RNA from tumor, nontumor lung or frozen PBMC, was sequenced unsorted. This CDR3 region has 14 residues. Germline V gene lookup returns CDR1 SQVTM and CDR2 ANQGSEA. V was clipped by 4 bases and J by 4 bases, with 13 bases between them. This clonotype occurred many times.

Specimen: normal lung tissue next to the tumor, collected at surgery. V gene TRBV29-1 combines with J gene TRBJ2-2; D is perhaps TRBD1 (6 bases). This TCR derives from a male donor with early-stage non-small cell lung cancer. CDR3 nucleotide sequence: TGCAGCGTTGGATCAGGACAGAGCACCGGGGAGCTGTTTTTT. Its translation is CSVGSGQSTGELFF.